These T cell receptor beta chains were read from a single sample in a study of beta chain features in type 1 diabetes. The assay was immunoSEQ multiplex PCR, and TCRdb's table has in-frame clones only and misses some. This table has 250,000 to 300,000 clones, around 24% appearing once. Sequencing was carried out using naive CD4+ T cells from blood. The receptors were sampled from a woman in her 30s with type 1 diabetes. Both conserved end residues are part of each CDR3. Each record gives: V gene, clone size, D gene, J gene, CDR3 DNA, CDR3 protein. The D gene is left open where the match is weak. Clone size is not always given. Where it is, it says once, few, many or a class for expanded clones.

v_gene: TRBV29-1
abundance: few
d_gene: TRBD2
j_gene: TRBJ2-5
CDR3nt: TGCAGCGCCGTCGGGGGGGCGCGAGAGACCCAGTACTTC
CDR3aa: CSAVGGARETQYF

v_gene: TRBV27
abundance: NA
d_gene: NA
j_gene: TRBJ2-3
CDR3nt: TGTGCCAGCAACCCCGGGGCAGGGGTAGCAGATACGCAGTATTTT
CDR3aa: CASNPGAGVADTQYF

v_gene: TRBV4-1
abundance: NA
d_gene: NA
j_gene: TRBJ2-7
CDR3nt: TGCGCCAGCAGCAACGGCCTCAGCGTAGCCTACGAGCAGTACTTC
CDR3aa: CASSNGLSVAYEQYF

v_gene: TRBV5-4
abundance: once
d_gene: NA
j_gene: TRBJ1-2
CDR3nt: TGTGCCAGCAGCTTATATAGTTTCTATGGCTACACCTTC
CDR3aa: CASSLYSFYGYTF

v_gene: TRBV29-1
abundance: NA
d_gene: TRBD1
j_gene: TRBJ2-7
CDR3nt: TGCAGCGCCCTCGGACAGGGCTACGAGCAGTACTTC
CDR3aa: CSALGQGYEQYF

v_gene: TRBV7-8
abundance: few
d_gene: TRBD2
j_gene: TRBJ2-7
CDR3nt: TGTGCCAGCAGCTTGGGGAGGGCCGAGCAGTACTTC
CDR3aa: CASSLGRAEQYF

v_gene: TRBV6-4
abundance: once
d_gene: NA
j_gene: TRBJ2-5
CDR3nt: TGTGCCAGCAGTGAAGGGGGAGGGCCATTCCAAGAGACCCAGTACTTC
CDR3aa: CASSEGGGPFQETQYF

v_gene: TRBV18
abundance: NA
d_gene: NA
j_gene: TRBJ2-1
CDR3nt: TGTGCCAGCTCACTTCAATCGGACAGTAATGAGCAGTTCTTC
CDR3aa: CASSLQSDSNEQFF

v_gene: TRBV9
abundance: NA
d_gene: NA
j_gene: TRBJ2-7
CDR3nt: TGTGCCAGCAGCGTAGCAACTTCTTCCTACGAGCAGTACTTC
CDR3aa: CASSVATSSYEQYF

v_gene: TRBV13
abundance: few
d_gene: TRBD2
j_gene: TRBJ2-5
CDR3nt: TGTGCCAGCAGCTTAGGGCTAGCGGGAGCCCTAGAGACCCAGTACTTC
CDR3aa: CASSLGLAGALETQYF

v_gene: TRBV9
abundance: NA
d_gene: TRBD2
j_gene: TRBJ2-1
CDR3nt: TGTGCCAGCAGCCCCCGTGGAAGCGGGATCAATGAGCAGTTCTTC
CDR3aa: CASSPRGSGINEQFF

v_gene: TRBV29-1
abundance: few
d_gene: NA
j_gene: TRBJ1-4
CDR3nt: TGCAGCGTCAAACAGGGTTATGAAAAACTGTTTTTT
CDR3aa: CSVKQGYEKLFF

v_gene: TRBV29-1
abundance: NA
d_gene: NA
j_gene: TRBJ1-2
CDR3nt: TGCAGCGTCGTCAGGGACTCTGGCTACACCTTC
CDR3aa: CSVVRDSGYTF

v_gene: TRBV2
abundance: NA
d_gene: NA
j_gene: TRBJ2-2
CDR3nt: TGTGCCAGCATTCGGACGGACATCACCGGGGAGCTGTTTTTT
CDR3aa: CASIRTDITGELFF

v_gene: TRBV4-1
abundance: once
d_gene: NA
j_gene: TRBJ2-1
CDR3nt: TGCGCCAGCAGCCAAGGGCGGAGCTCCTACAATGAGCAGTTCTTC
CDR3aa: CASSQGRSSYNEQFF

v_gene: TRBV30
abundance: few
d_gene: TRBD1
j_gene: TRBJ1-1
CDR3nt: TGTGCCTGGGACAGGGTTAACACTGAAGCTTTCTTT
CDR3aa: CAWDRVNTEAFF

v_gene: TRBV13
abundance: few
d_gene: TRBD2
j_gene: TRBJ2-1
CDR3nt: TGTGCCAGCAGCTTAGCCCCGTTAGCGGGACTACGATCTGAGCAGTTCTTC
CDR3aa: CASSLAPLAGLRSEQFF

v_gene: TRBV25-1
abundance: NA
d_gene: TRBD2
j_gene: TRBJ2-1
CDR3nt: TGTGCCAGCAGTGCGAGTTGGCGGGAGGGCCGTTATGAGCAGTTCTTC
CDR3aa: CASSASWREGRYEQFF

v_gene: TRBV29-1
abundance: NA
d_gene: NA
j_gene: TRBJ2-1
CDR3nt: TGCAGCGCACGGACAATAGGTAATGAGCAGTTCTTC
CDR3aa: CSARTIGNEQFF

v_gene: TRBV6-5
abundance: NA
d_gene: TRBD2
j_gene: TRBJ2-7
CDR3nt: TGTGCCAGCAGCCAAGGGACTAGCGGGAGTTACGAGCAGTACTTC
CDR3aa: CASSQGTSGSYEQYF

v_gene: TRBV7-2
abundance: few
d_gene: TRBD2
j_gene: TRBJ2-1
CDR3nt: TGTGCCAGCAGCTTAGGGGCACTAGCGGATAGCAATGAGCAGTTCTTC
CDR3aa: CASSLGALADSNEQFF

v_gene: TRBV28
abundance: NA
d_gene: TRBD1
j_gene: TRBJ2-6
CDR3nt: TGTGCCAGCAGTTGGACAGGGGTTAACTCTGGGGCCAACGTCCTGACTTTC
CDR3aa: CASSWTGVNSGANVLTF

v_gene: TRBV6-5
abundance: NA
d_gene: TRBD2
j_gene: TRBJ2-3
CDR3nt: TGTGCCAGCAGCCCGACTAGCGCGAACACAGATACGCAGTATTTT
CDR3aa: CASSPTSANTDTQYF

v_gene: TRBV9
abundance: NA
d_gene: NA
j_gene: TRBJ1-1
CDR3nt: TGTGCCAGCAGCGTATTAGCGGGGAACACTGAAGCTTTCTTT
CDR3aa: CASSVLAGNTEAFF

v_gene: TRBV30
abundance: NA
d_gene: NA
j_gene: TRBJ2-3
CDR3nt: TGTGCCTGGGCACTAGCTAGCACAGATACGCAGTATTTT
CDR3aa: CAWALASTDTQYF

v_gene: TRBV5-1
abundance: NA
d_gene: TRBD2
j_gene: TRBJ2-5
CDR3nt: TGCGCCAGCAGCTTGGCCCTAGCGGGAGAGAAAGAGACCCAGTACTTC
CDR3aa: CASSLALAGEKETQYF

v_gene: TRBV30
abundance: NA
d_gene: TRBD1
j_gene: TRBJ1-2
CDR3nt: TGTGCCTGGACGTGGGGACAGGGTGCTGGCTACACCTTC
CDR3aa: CAWTWGQGAGYTF

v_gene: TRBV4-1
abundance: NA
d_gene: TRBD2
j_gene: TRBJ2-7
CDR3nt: TGCGCCAGCAGCCAAGTAGCGGGGATCTCCTACGAGCAGTACTTC
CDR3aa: CASSQVAGISYEQYF

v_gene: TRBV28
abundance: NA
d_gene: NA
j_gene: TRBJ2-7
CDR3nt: TGTGCCAGCATCCGGACGGGGGACTACGAGCAGTACTTC
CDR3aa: CASIRTGDYEQYF

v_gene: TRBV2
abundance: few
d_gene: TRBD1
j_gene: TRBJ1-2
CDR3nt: TGTGCCAGCAGCGTTCAGGGGGCGAGCTATGGCTACACCTTC
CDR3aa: CASSVQGASYGYTF

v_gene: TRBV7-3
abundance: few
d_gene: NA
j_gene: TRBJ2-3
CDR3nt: TGTGCCAGCAGCTTAAGTAGCGGTGCTAGCACAGATACGCAGTATTTT
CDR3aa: CASSLSSGASTDTQYF

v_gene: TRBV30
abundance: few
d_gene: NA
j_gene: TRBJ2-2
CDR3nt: TGTGCCGCCGCAGCGGAGCTGAACACCGGGGAGCTGTTTTTT
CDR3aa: CAAAAELNTGELFF

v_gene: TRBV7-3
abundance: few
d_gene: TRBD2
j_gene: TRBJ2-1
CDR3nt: TGTGCCAGCAGCGCGGCTAGCGGGAGTTTCAATGAGCAGTTCTTC
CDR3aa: CASSAASGSFNEQFF

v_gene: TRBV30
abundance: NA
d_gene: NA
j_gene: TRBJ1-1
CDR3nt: TGTGCCTGGCGGGGAAACACTGAAGCTTTCTTT
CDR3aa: CAWRGNTEAFF

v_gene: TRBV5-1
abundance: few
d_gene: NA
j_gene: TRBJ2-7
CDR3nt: TGCGCCAGCAGCTCCGACGGGAACTACGAGCAGTACTTC
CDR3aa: CASSSDGNYEQYF

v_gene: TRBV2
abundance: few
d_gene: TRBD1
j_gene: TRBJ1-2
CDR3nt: TGTGCCAGCAGTGAAGCCCTGGCAGGGGGTGGCTACACCTTC
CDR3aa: CASSEALAGGGYTF

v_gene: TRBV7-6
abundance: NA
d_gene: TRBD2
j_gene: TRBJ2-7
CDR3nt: TGTGCCAGCAGCTTAAATCTAGCGGGATACGAGCAGTACTTC
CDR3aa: CASSLNLAGYEQYF

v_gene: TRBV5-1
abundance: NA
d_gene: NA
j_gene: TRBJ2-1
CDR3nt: TGCGCCAGCAGCGGAGGGCAATCAACCAGTGAGCAGTTCTTC
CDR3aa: CASSGGQSTSEQFF

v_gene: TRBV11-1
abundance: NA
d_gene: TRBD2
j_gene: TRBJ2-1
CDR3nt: TGTGCCAGCAGCTTAGTAGTGACTAGCGGGTACAATGAGCAGTTCTTC
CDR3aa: CASSLVVTSGYNEQFF

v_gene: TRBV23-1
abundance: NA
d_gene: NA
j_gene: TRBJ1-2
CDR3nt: TGCGCCAGCAGTCAACCTAAAACCCGGGGATATGGCTACACCTTC
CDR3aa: CASSQPKTRGYGYTF

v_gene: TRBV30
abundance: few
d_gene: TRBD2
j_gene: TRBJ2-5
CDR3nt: TGTGCCTGGAGTGTACTCCGGACTAGCGGGTACCAAGAGACCCAGTACTTC
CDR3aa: CAWSVLRTSGYQETQYF

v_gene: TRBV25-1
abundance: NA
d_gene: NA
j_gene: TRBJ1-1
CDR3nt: TGTGCCAGCAGTGAATTAAGGGGCACTGAAGCTTTCTTT
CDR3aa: CASSELRGTEAFF

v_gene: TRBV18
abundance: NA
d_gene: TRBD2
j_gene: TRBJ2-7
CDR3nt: TGTGCCAGCTCACCACCGTCCGGGGGGGTTAACTACGAGCAGTACTTC
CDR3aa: CASSPPSGGVNYEQYF